The entry below gives a single T cell receptor beta chain sequence along with its context. Its specificity is not known. These data originate in a study of T cell responses to AZD1222 COVID-19 vaccine. Study results and caveats: Nearly half of spike-specific TCRs reportedly target unmutated variant regions. No day 14 peak samples; only post-peak repertoires were characterized.

Second-dose intervals of approximately 4 or approximately 12 weeks were pooled. Germline CDR1 and CDR2: SGHTA and FQGNSA. The CDR3 contains 13 residues. Unmatched junction bases numbered 4, after V lost 3 bases and J lost 8 bases. Produced via immunoSEQ multiplex PCR; TCRdb's table is partial and in-frame only. In the table there are about 130,000 clones, 88% of which are singletons. This sequence was found in an adult who received the AZD1222 COVID-19 vaccine. The specimen comprised peripheral blood, sampled 28 days after the second AZD1222 dose. The chain joins TRBV7-2 to TRBJ2-1; 7 positions match TRBD1. CDR3 nucleotide sequence: TGTGCCAGCAGCTTCTCGACAGGGCATGAGCAGTTCTTC. This translates into CASSFSTGHEQFF.